Shown below are 3 T cell receptor beta chains from a single sample sequenced in a study of radiotherapy plus CTLA-4 blockade in lung cancer. Clones were sequenced by immunoSEQ multiplex PCR, and TCRdb holds only the in-frame ones, with some missing. The table shows approximately 89,000 clones, with about 85% occurring only once. The sample was peripheral blood, taken from a patient treated with radiotherapy plus ipilimumab. The receptors were sampled from a human donor with non-small cell lung cancer that progressed on radiotherapy plus ipilimumab.

V is TRBV25-1 and J is TRBJ1-6; tentative D call: TRBD1 (6 bases). Germline assignment: CDR1 MGHDK and CDR2 SYGVNS. This CDR3 spans 16 amino acids. V lost 10 bases and J lost 7, with 23 bases in between. The CDR3 loop reads CATTPNWGRGNSPLHF. The CDR3 DNA reads TGTGCCACCACACCCAACTGGGGGAGGGGGAATTCACCCCTCCACTTT. The full variable domain, with the rest looked up from reference TRBV25-1 and TRBJ1-6, is EADIYQTPRYLVIGTGKKITLECSQTMGHDKMYWYQQDPGMELHLIHYSYGVNSTEKGDLSSESTVSRIRTEHFPLTLESARPSHTSQYLCATTPNWGRGNSPLHFGNGTRLTVT.

The gene calls are TRBV11-3 and TRBJ2-7; TRBD2 matches at 10 bases. There are 15 residues in the CDR3. CDR1 SGHNT and CDR2 YENEEA come from the germline V gene. The trim removed 3 bases at V and 6 bases at J, leaving 8 bases unmatched. The CDR3 reads CASSFGLAGVSEQYF. DNA of the CDR3: TGTGCCAGCAGCTTCGGGCTAGCGGGAGTTAGCGAGCAGTACTTC.

The chain uses TRBV7-9 and TRBJ2-1; D may be TRBD2 (6 bases). The V and J ends lost 6 bases and 9 bases respectively, with 12 bases between them. From germline, CDR1 is SEHNR and CDR2 FQNEAQ (reference sequence). The length of the CDR3 is 12 residues. The DNA for the CDR3 is TGTGCCAGCAGTCCTCCCGGGGGTGAGCAGTTCTTC. Translation: CASSPPGGEQFF.